The 7 T cell receptor beta chains below were found in one sample sequenced in a study of blood T cells in healthy people across ages. Primers used in a second PCR of about 7 to 12 cycles were a sample-barcoded 5' primer and a J-beta primer mix. TCRdb redid the calling of the 5' RACE reads with MiXCR, one entry per CDR3 protein. In the table there are about 1.5 million distinct CDR3 sequences, roughly 43% of which are singletons. Sample: blood. The receptors come from a woman aged 18-30 years in good health.

The table lists this clonotype with many counts. The gene calls are TRBV4-1 and TRBJ2-3; no definite D call. Germline values: CDR1 MGHRA, CDR2 YSYEKL. V lost 6 bases, J lost 0 bases, and 7 bases lay in between. The CDR3 has 13 residues. The CDR3 reads CASRAPSTDTQYF. The CDR3 coding sequence is TGCGCCAGCAGGGCCCCCAGCACAGATACGCAGTATTTT.

The rearrangement links TRBV2 to TRBJ2-5; 8 nucleotides agree with TRBD2. CDR3 length: 13 residues. V lost 11 bases, J lost 2 bases, and 7 bases stayed unmatched. Germline CDR1 and CDR2: SNHLY and FYNNEI. The CDR3 loop is CAGGAGGQETQYF. The CDR3 bases are TGTGCCGGTGGGGCGGGAGGACAAGAGACCCAGTACTTC. Combining the CDR3 with reference TRBV2 and TRBJ2-5 gives the whole variable domain EPEVTQTPSHQVTQMGQEVILRCVPISNHLYFYWYRQILGQKVEFLVSFYNNEISEKSEIFDDQFSVERPDGSNFTLKIRSTKLEDSAMYFCAGGAGGQETQYFGPGTRLLVL.

The chain couples TRBV6-6 to TRBJ2-1, with TRBD1 identical over 10 bases. V shed 4 bases, J shed 5 bases, and the junction held 2 bases outside the gene matches. The V gene's germline CDR1 is MNHNY and CDR2 SVGAGI (reference sequence). This CDR3 contains 14 residues. DNA of the CDR3: TGTGCCAGCAGTTGGACAGGGGGTCACAATGAGCAGTTCTTC. It is translated as CASSWTGGHNEQFF.

This chain joins TRBV6-1 and TRBJ2-1; D is uncertain. V shed 7 bases and J shed 7 bases, with 26 bases lying between them. The CDR3 is 17 amino acids. CDR1 and CDR2 from the germline V gene are MNHNS and SASEGT. The CDR3 region is CASNSFSLDTGRNEQFF. Written as DNA, the CDR3 is TGTGCCAGCAACTCCTTTTCACTGGATACGGGCAGGAATGAGCAGTTCTTC.

This clonotype was observed a handful of times. The rearrangement uses TRBV12-3 or TRBV12-4 and TRBJ2-5, with D possibly being TRBD2 (6 bases). The CDR3 contains 13 residues. V was pared by 11 bases and J by 1 base, with 14 bases between. The DNA of the CDR3 is TGTGCCGGTGCGCGGGGAAGCCAAGAGACCCAGTACTTC. Translating gives CAGARGSQETQYF.

The chain joins TRBV6-5 to TRBJ2-1; tentative D call: TRBD1 (6 bases). The ends were cut back, 6 bases at V and 9 bases at J, with 21 bases in the middle. The CDR3 contains 15 residues. Germline lookup yields CDR1 MNHEY and CDR2 SVGAGI. The CDR3 here is CASRSPVQGRFEQFF. The CDR3, as DNA: TGTGCCAGCAGAAGCCCAGTACAGGGTCGGTTTGAGCAGTTCTTC.

The V call is TRBV13, the J call TRBJ2-7, with D unresolved. The germline CDR1 and CDR2 sequences are PRHDT and FYEKMQ (reference sequence). V lost 4 bases to trimming and J lost 0 bases, with 7 bases between them. This CDR3 comprises 13 residues. CDR3 region: CASSCRSSYEQYF. The CDR3 nucleotides are TGTGCCAGCAGCTGTCGGAGCTCCTACGAGCAGTACTTC.